The T cell receptor beta chain described here comes from a study of cytomegalovirus exposure and HLA in healthy donors. 60 Vbeta and 13 Jbeta primers were used in PCR. TCRdb keeps only in-frame clones here, not all; method: immunoSEQ multiplex PCR. The data show about 180,000 clones, with 75% to 90% seen just once and around 1.4% held by the top ten. The CDR3 length is 13 residues. V lost 3 bases and J lost 4; bases outside the gene matches: 1. Germline loops: CDR1 SGHRS, CDR2 YFSETQ. Study findings and constraints: Testing in vitro showed a few CMV-associated chains specific for CMV antigens.

Details on this clone: The antigen is unknown.

This clonotype originated in a girl aged 10 to 17 in good health and CMV-seropositive. Sequences were obtained from PBMCs. The chain uses TRBV5-1 and TRBJ2-5; 9 bases align to TRBD1. The CDR3 sequence: CASSWGQGETQYF. The DNA for the CDR3 is TGCGCCAGCAGCTGGGGACAGGGAGAGACCCAGTACTTC.